This T cell receptor (beta chain) was recorded in a study of blood T cell repertoires in COVID-19. Study as a whole: From the United States, Italy and Spain came samples of acute and convalescent COVID-19. T cells, B-cell-depleted T cells, or PBMCs supplied cDNA or gDNA.

As processed by the authors: Reference gene primer amplification yielded estimated nucleated cell counts. This table comes from immunoSEQ multiplex PCR, and its TCRdb copy is limited to in-frame clones, with some not included. V, J and clone size reflect that table, while D and trimming were determined from the DNA. Among 200,000 to 300,000 clones listed, roughly 91% were seen once. The Seattle site enrolled patients during active infection and followed them longitudinally. V dropped 0 bases and J dropped 3 bases, with 13 bases sitting between them. There are 15 residues in the CDR3. Germline loops: CDR1 SGHRS, CDR2 YFSETQ.

V is TRBV5-1 and J is TRBJ2-7, with a tentative D call TRBD1 (5 bases). The sequence derives from a man in his thirties or forties with COVID-19, enrolled during active disease. What was sequenced was peripheral blood. The CDR3 nucleotides read TGCGCCAGCAGCTTGGATACAGGTGGAGTCTACGAGCAGTACTTC. It encodes CASSLDTGGVYEQYF.